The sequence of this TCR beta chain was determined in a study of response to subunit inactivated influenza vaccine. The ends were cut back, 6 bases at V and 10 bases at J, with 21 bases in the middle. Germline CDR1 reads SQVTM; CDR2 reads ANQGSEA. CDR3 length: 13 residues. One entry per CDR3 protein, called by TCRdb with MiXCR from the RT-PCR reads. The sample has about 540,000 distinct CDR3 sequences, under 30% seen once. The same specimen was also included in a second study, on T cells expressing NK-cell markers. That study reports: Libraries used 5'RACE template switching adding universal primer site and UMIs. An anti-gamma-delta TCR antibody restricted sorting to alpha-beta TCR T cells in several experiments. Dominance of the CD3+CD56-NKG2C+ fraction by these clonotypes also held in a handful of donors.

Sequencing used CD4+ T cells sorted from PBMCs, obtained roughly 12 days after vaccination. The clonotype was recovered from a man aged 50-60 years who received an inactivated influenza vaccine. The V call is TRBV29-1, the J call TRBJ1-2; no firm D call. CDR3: CSVPKPGFNDYTF. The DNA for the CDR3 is TGCAGCGTGCCCAAACCGGGGTTTAACGACTACACCTTC.